The 31 T cell receptor beta chains reported below all come from one sample, sequenced in a study of OX40 agonist ivuxolimab in advanced cancers. Library preparation used the immunoSEQ multiplex PCR assay. TCRdb provides this immuneACCESS table in a form limited to in-frame rearrangements. Some clones are lacking; in checked studies, under half of them reflect an unresolved V gene, and why the rest are absent is not known. Across this sample there are 30,000 to 40,000 clones, with approximately 84% seen only once. The top ten clonotypes cover about a sixth of the sample. Here the sequenced sample was CD4+ or CD8+ T cells sorted from blood, taken in a trial of the OX40 agonist ivuxolimab. Every receptor here comes from an adult with an advanced solid tumor such as melanoma, head and neck, liver or kidney cancer.

In this sample, this clone is hyperexpanded. V usage is TRBV11-3 and J usage is TRBJ2-7; perhaps TRBD1 as D (5 bases). V dropped 6 bases and J dropped 0 bases, with 18 bases sitting between them. CDR3 length equals 16 residues. CDR1 and CDR2 from the germline V gene are SGHNT and YENEEA. CDR3 coding DNA: TGTGCCAGCAGTTACAAGGGGTACGCATTCTCCTACGAGCAGTACTTC. It encodes CASSYKGYAFSYEQYF.

The V call is TRBV7-9, the J call TRBJ1-2, with 11 bases fitting TRBD1. Germline lookup yields CDR1 SEHNR and CDR2 FQNEAQ (reference sequence). The CDR3 length is 16 residues. Trimming at V came to 5 bases and at J to 4 bases, leaving 9 bases not matched to a gene. The CDR3 coding sequence is TGTGCCAGCAGCCGCGAGGGACAGGGGGTTCTCTATGGCTACACCTTC. Its translation is CASSREGQGVLYGYTF.

The chain uses TRBV19 and TRBJ1-1; D is possibly TRBD1 (5 bases). Trimming shortened V by 7 bases and J by 7 bases, and 16 bases separated the two germline ends. Germline CDR1 is LNHDA and CDR2 is SQIVND (reference sequence). The CDR3 has 13 residues. CDR3 DNA: TGTGCCAGTACGGATTCCCCGGGGCTTGAAGCTTTCTTT. The encoded protein is CASTDSPGLEAFF. Looking up the rest from reference TRBV19 and TRBJ1-1 gives the full variable domain: DGGITQSPKYLFRKEGQNVTLSCEQNLNHDAMYWYRQDPGQGLRLIYYSQIVNDFQKGDIAEGYSVSREKKESFPLTVTSAQKNPTAFYLCASTDSPGLEAFFGQGTRLTVV.

J is TRBJ2-1 and V is TRBV19; D is perhaps TRBD1 (6 bases). The CDR3 is 15 amino acids. Germline CDR1 LNHDA, CDR2 SQIVND (reference sequence). The V end was cut by 3 bases, the J end by 4 bases, with 13 bases between. CDR3 nucleotides: TGTGCCAGTAGTATGGGTCAAGGGGGTTACAATGAGCAGTTCTTC. Protein sequence: CASSMGQGGYNEQFF.

This chain connects TRBV7-6 to TRBJ2-7; possible D gene TRBD1, 7 bases. The CDR3 has 16 amino acids. The V end was cut by 1 base, the J end by 7 bases, with 20 bases between. Germline values: CDR1 SGHVS, CDR2 FNYEAQ. DNA of the CDR3: TGTGCCAGCAGCTTAGAGCCCTCCGGACAGGCGGGGGAGCAGTACTTC. Its protein is CASSLEPSGQAGEQYF.

This chain joins TRBV30 and TRBJ1-1; D is undetermined. Germline-derived CDR1 and CDR2 are GTSNPN and SVGIG (reference sequence). CDR3 length: 11 amino acids. The V and J ends lost 5 bases and 0 bases respectively, with 4 bases between them. For the CDR3, the DNA is TGTGCCTGGTCAATGAACACTGAAGCTTTCTTT. This codes for CAWSMNTEAFF.

This chain joins TRBV28 and TRBJ1-2; D remains ambiguous. V was shortened by 5 bases and J by 5 bases, with 9 bases between the two germline ends. The CDR3 runs to 12 residues. CDR1 and CDR2 (germline): MDHEN, SYDVKM. The CDR3: CASSAGQYGYTF. For the CDR3, the DNA is TGTGCCAGCAGTGCGGGCCAATATGGCTACACCTTC.

J is TRBJ2-5 and V is TRBV7-2, with a tentative D call TRBD2 (6 bases). The germline gives CDR1 SGHTA, CDR2 FQGNSA. The length of the CDR3 is 17 residues. V was pared by 5 bases and J by 2 bases, with 21 bases between. CDR3 amino acids: CASSLPGILADQETQYF. In DNA, the CDR3 is TGTGCCAGCAGCCTCCCAGGGATACTAGCAGATCAAGAGACCCAGTACTTC.

The chain has TRBV14 and TRBJ2-5; 13 bases match TRBD2. Germline V lookup: CDR1 SGHDN, CDR2 FVKESK. Trimming took 5 bases from V and 4 from J; bases not matched to a gene: 4. There are 15 residues in the CDR3. In DNA form, the CDR3 reads TGTGCCAGCAGCAACCGACTAGCGGGAGGAGAGACCCAGTACTTC. This gives the protein CASSNRLAGGETQYF.

The chain couples TRBV27 to TRBJ2-7; 8 bases map to TRBD2. The germline V gene encodes CDR1 MNHEY and CDR2 SMNVEV (reference sequence). V was clipped by 5 bases and J by 6 bases; unmatched bases: 15. There are 16 residues in the CDR3. The CDR3, as DNA: TGTGCCAGCAGTCCCCACAAACCGCGGGGGGCCGGCGAGCAGTACTTC. As protein: CASSPHKPRGAGEQYF.

The V gene is TRBV7-9, the J gene TRBJ2-7, with D perhaps assigned TRBD1 or TRBD2 (6 bases each). Germline lookup yields CDR1 SEHNR and CDR2 FQNEAQ (reference sequence). The V end lost 1 base, the J end lost 6 bases, and 10 bases lay between the germline ends. This CDR3 is 13 amino acids long. CDR3 sequence reads: CASSLGRGGEQYF. Here the CDR3 DNA reads TGTGCCAGCAGCTTAGGCAGGGGAGGCGAGCAGTACTTC. Using reference TRBV7-9 and TRBJ2-7 for the parts outside the CDR3, the full variable domain is DTGVSQNPRHKITKRGQNVTFRCDPISEHNRLYWYRQTLGQGPEFLTYFQNEAQLEKSRLLSDRFSAERPKGSFSTLEIQRTEQGDSAMYLCASSLGRGGEQYFGPGTRLTVT.

V usage is TRBV7-9 and J usage is TRBJ2-7; 7 bases agree with TRBD1. J was trimmed by 5 bases and V by 2 bases; bases with no gene match: 15. The CDR3 totals 17 residues. CDR1 and CDR2 from the germline V gene are SEHNR and FQNEAQ (reference sequence). The CDR3 is CASSLLAAGTAAHEQYF. In nucleotides, the CDR3 is TGTGCCAGCAGCTTATTGGCAGCCGGGACAGCGGCCCACGAGCAGTACTTC.

This chain connects TRBV7-2 to TRBJ1-3, with a tentative D call TRBD1 (6 bases). Germline values: CDR1 SGHTA, CDR2 FQGNSA. V lost 7 bases to trimming and J lost 4 bases, with 20 bases between them. The CDR3 runs to 16 residues. CDR3 DNA: TGTGCCAGCACCATCCACGGGAACAGGGAGGGAAACACCATATATTTT. Translated, it gives CASTIHGNREGNTIYF.

DNA for the CDR3: TGTGCCAGCAGTCAAGACGGTTATGGCTACACCTTC. Amino acid sequence: CASSQDGYGYTF. The chain uses TRBV6-6 and TRBJ1-2; D not resolved. Per the germline V gene, CDR1 is MNHNY and CDR2 is SVGAGI (reference sequence). The CDR3 spans 12 residues. Trimming cost V 5 bases and J 5 bases, with 9 bases left between them.

Worth noting for this clone: Other DNA sequences in this sample translate to the same CDR3. The V call is TRBV11-2, the J call TRBJ1-3; weak D call: TRBD1 (6 bases). Per germline, CDR1 SGHAT and CDR2 FQNNGV. V lost 5 bases to trimming and J lost 11 bases, with 13 bases between them. The CDR3 covers 12 residues. The CDR3 DNA sequence: TGTGCCAGCAGCCGATGGACAGACGCCATATATTTT. This translates into CASSRWTDAIYF.

The V gene is TRBV9, the J gene TRBJ2-2; D might be TRBD2 (6 bases). Trimming removed 0 bases from V and 1 base from J, with 7 bases in between. Germline CDR1 reads SGDLS; CDR2 reads YYNGEE. This CDR3 has 15 amino acids. The chain's CDR3 is CASSVGSGNTGELFF. The CDR3 DNA is TGTGCCAGCAGCGTAGGTAGCGGGAACACCGGGGAGCTGTTTTTT.

Only a few counts were recorded for this clone. The chain combines TRBV5-1 with TRBJ2-1; possible D gene TRBD2, 6 bases. Germline CDR1 and CDR2: SGHRS and YFSETQ. The V and J ends lost 0 bases and 4 bases respectively, with 8 bases between them. There are 14 residues in the CDR3. Here the CDR3 DNA reads TGCGCCAGCAGCTTGGCGGCGGGGTACAATGAGCAGTTCTTC. Translated, it gives CASSLAAGYNEQFF. The whole variable domain, remainder taken from reference TRBV5-1 and TRBJ2-1, is KAGVTQTPRYLIKTRGQQVTLSCSPISGHRSVSWYQQTPGQGLQFLFEYFSETQRNKGNFPGRFSGRQFSNSRSEMNVSTLELGDSALYLCASSLAAGYNEQFFGPGTRLTVL.

The V call is TRBV15, the J call TRBJ1-5; D remains ambiguous. Deletions cut 4 bases from V and 3 bases from J, with 10 bases between. This CDR3 has 14 residues. From germline, CDR1 is LNHNV and CDR2 YYDKDF (reference sequence). The CDR3 DNA reads TGTGCCACCAGCACATTGAGTTTCAATCAGCCCCAGCATTTT. It specifies CATSTLSFNQPQHF. Drawing the rest from reference TRBV15 and TRBJ1-5, the complete variable domain is DAMVIQNPRYQVTQFGKPVTLSCSQTLNHNVMYWYQQKSSQAPKLLFHYYDKDFNNEADTPDNFQSRRPNTSFCFLDIRSPGLGDTAMYLCATSTLSFNQPQHFGDGTRLSIL.

The chain uses TRBV6-5 and TRBJ2-5; D perhaps matches TRBD1 (6 bases). The CDR3 runs 14 residues. Trimming took 5 bases from V and 5 from J, leaving 15 bases between them. Per germline, CDR1 MNHEY and CDR2 SVGAGI. CDR3 bases: TGTGCCAGCAGTCACACAGGGAGTTTTGAGACCCAGTACTTC. Protein product: CASSHTGSFETQYF.

This clone was seen a few times. Here the CDR3 reads CASQEANYGYTF. In DNA, the CDR3 is TGTGCCAGCCAGGAAGCTAACTATGGCTACACCTTC. This chain uses TRBV25-1 with TRBJ1-2, with D uncertain. Deletions cut 8 bases from V and 0 bases from J, with 7 bases between. The CDR3 is made up of 12 amino acids. Germline-derived CDR1 and CDR2 are MGHDK and SYGVNS.

CDR3 region: CASSHATPGQGCETQYF. The CDR3 DNA sequence: TGCGCCAGCAGTCACGCGACTCCGGGACAGGGGTGCGAGACCCAGTACTTC. The rearrangement uses TRBV23-1 and TRBJ2-5, with TRBD1 matching 10 bases. TRBV23-1 is given ORF status, its function remaining uncertain. Trimming cost V 3 bases and J 5 bases; bases outside gene matches: 12. The length of the CDR3 is 17 residues.

The gene calls are TRBV4-3 and TRBJ2-1; 13 bases agree with TRBD2. The CDR3 is made up of 17 amino acids. The V gene's germline CDR1 is LGHNA and CDR2 YSLEER. V lost 1 base and J lost 10; bases outside the gene matches: 10. The CDR3 reads CASSQGGTSGAYGEQFF. CDR3 bases: TGCGCCAGCAGCCAAGGAGGGACTAGCGGGGCGTACGGGGAGCAGTTCTTC.

The table lists this clone with a few counts. The V call is TRBV15, the J call TRBJ1-1; TRBD1 might be the D (5 bases). This CDR3 region has 14 residues. CDR1 is LNHNV and CDR2 is YYDKDF in the germline V gene (reference sequence). The ends were cut back, 5 bases at V and 1 base at J, with 11 bases in the middle. The CDR3 spells CATSPRRGNTEAFF. The DNA for the CDR3 is TGTGCCACCAGCCCAAGGAGGGGGAACACTGAAGCTTTCTTT.

J is TRBJ2-7 and V is TRBV6-1, with D maybe TRBD1 (5 bases). Germline CDR1 reads MNHNS; CDR2 reads SASEGT. CDR3 length: 12 amino acids. Trimming cost V 3 bases and J 5 bases, with 8 bases left between them. The CDR3, as DNA: TGTGCCAGCAGTGAGTGGGGCAACGAGCAGTACTTC. Protein product: CASSEWGNEQYF.

The rearrangement joins TRBV13 to TRBJ2-1; 9 positions agree with TRBD2. Germline CDR1 and CDR2: PRHDT and FYEKMQ (reference sequence). V gave up 5 bases and J gave up 0 bases; unmatched junction bases: 2. The length of the CDR3 is 15 residues. CDR3 DNA: TGTGCCAGCAGCCATAGCGGGAGCTCCTACAATGAGCAGTTCTTC. Translated, it gives CASSHSGSSYNEQFF.

This chain connects TRBV27 to TRBJ2-2; no firm D call. In germline, CDR1 is MNHEY, CDR2 SMNVEV (reference sequence). With 6 bases removed from V and 7 bases from J, the gap between germline ends came to 15 bases. This CDR3 region has 14 residues. CDR3 amino acids: CASSQIPTGGELFF. The DNA for the CDR3 is TGTGCCAGCAGCCAAATTCCGACCGGCGGGGAGCTGTTTTTT.

This clone is labeled as medium-sized. The chain carries TRBV11-3 and TRBJ2-6; tentatively, D is TRBD1 or TRBD2 (6 bases each). Germline lookup yields CDR1 SGHNT and CDR2 YENEEA. Trimming cost V 6 bases and J 4 bases, with 13 bases left between them. This CDR3 spans 15 amino acids. DNA of the CDR3: TGTGCCAGCAGTCCAACCGGGGGCGGGGCCAACGTCCTGACTTTC. Encoded protein: CASSPTGGGANVLTF. The variable domain in full, completed from reference TRBV11-3 and TRBJ2-6, reads EAGVVQSPRYKIIEKKQPVAFWCNPISGHNTLYWYLQNLGQGPELLIRYENEEAVDDSQLPKDRFSAERLKGVDSTLKIQPAELGDSAVYLCASSPTGGGANVLTFGAGSRLTVL.

This clone has a single count. The chain carries TRBV6-6 and TRBJ2-1; D remains unclear. The germline CDR1 and CDR2 sequences are MNHNY and SVGAGI (reference sequence). Trimming cost V 4 bases and J 7 bases, with 11 bases left between them. The CDR3 consists of 13 residues. The CDR3 spells CASSLTMGNEQFF. The CDR3 nucleotides are TGTGCCAGCAGTTTGACCATGGGGAATGAGCAGTTCTTC.

This clone has only a few counts. The V and J genes are TRBV18 and TRBJ2-5, with D perhaps TRBD2 (7 bases). This CDR3 contains 17 residues. Trimming removed 2 bases at V and 3 bases at J, with 19 bases between. Germline assignment: CDR1 KGHSH and CDR2 LQKENI. The CDR3 protein is CASSPSMRIGGEETQYF. The DNA of the CDR3 is TGTGCCAGCTCACCATCCATGCGGATAGGGGGGGAAGAGACCCAGTACTTC.

This sequence joins TRBV6-4 and TRBJ2-5, with D unclear. Germline CDR1 MRHNA, CDR2 SNTAGT. V was trimmed by 2 bases and J by 2 bases, leaving 21 bases between them. CDR3 length: 18 residues. CDR3 region: CASSDPVPCRQSQETQYF. CDR3 nucleotides: TGTGCCAGCAGTGACCCAGTTCCCTGCCGCCAGTCACAAGAGACCCAGTACTTC.

This clone was seen once. The chain uses TRBV10-3 and TRBJ1-2; weak D call: TRBD1 (5 bases). The CDR3 loop spans 12 amino acids. Deletions cut 10 bases from V and 6 bases from J, with 15 bases between. Germline V gives CDR1 ENHRY, CDR2 SYGVKD. CDR3 sequence reads: CATRDEADGYTF. CDR3 sequence (DNA): TGTGCCACCAGGGACGAGGCTGATGGCTACACCTTC.